Listed below are T cell receptor beta chains from one sample, sequenced in a study of cytomegalovirus exposure and HLA in healthy donors. Method: immunoSEQ multiplex PCR; TCRdb's copy keeps in-frame clones and lacks some. The sample yields under 150,000 clones, approximately 77% seen once. The sequenced material came from PBMCs. The source is a woman in her forties in good health and CMV-seronegative. CDR3s include the opening cysteine and the closing phenylalanine or tryptophan. Each record gives: J gene, D gene, clone size, V gene, CDR3 protein, CDR3 DNA. The D gene is left open where the match is weak. Clone size is given for some rows only: seen once, a few or many times, or a class if the clone is expanded.

j_gene: TRBJ1-2; d_gene: TRBD1; abundance: -; v_gene: TRBV6-5; CDR3aa: CASSYLGQGKTYGYTF; CDR3nt: TGTGCCAGCAGCTACTTGGGACAGGGAAAAACCTATGGCTACACCTTC
j_gene: TRBJ2-2; d_gene: TRBD2; abundance: once; v_gene: TRBV19; CDR3aa: CASSPFFSGVGTGELFF; CDR3nt: TGTGCCAGTAGCCCATTCTTTAGCGGGGTAGGAACCGGGGAGCTGTTTTTT
j_gene: TRBJ2-7; d_gene: TRBD2; abundance: -; v_gene: TRBV19; CDR3aa: CASSTGGPRTSGGATYEQYF; CDR3nt: TGTGCCAGTAGTACCGGGGGCCCCCGGACTAGCGGGGGAGCAACCTACGAGCAGTACTTC
j_gene: TRBJ1-4; d_gene: TRBD1; abundance: -; v_gene: TRBV19; CDR3aa: CATSDRELGEKLFF; CDR3nt: TGTGCCACCTCGGACAGGGAATTGGGTGAAAAACTGTTTTTT
j_gene: TRBJ1-6; d_gene: -; abundance: -; v_gene: TRBV6-5; CDR3aa: CASSYSEEMGSPLHF; CDR3nt: TGTGCCAGCAGTTACTCAGAGGAAATGGGTTCACCCCTCCACTTT
j_gene: TRBJ2-7; d_gene: TRBD2; abundance: few; v_gene: TRBV10-1; CDR3aa: CASSETGVGTSVYEQYF; CDR3nt: TGCGCCAGCAGTGAGACGGGTGTGGGGACTAGCGTCTACGAGCAGTACTTC
j_gene: TRBJ1-2; d_gene: TRBD1; abundance: -; v_gene: TRBV5-1; CDR3aa: CASSGGTANYGYTF; CDR3nt: TGCGCCAGCAGCGGCGGGACAGCCAACTATGGCTACACCTTC
j_gene: TRBJ2-4; d_gene: -; abundance: -; v_gene: TRBV10-1; CDR3aa: CASSEGQRNIQYF; CDR3nt: TGCGCCAGCAGTGAGGGACAGCGAAACATTCAGTACTTC
j_gene: TRBJ2-3; d_gene: TRBD2; abundance: -; v_gene: TRBV29-1; CDR3aa: CSPGGGSTDTQYF; CDR3nt: TGCAGCCCGGGGGGAGGGAGCACAGATACGCAGTATTTT
j_gene: TRBJ2-1; d_gene: TRBD1; abundance: -; v_gene: TRBV12-5; CDR3aa: CASGLLRQGPYNEQFF; CDR3nt: TGTGCTAGTGGACTCCTAAGACAGGGTCCCTACAATGAGCAGTTCTTC
j_gene: TRBJ1-6; d_gene: -; abundance: once; v_gene: TRBV19; CDR3aa: CASSSQGNNSPLHF; CDR3nt: TGTGCCAGTAGTAGCCAGGGGAATAATTCACCCCTCCACTTT
j_gene: TRBJ1-3; d_gene: -; abundance: few; v_gene: TRBV5-6; CDR3aa: CASSLLAGAAGNTIYF; CDR3nt: TGTGCCAGCAGCTTGCTAGCAGGAGCCGCCGGAAACACCATATATTTT
j_gene: TRBJ1-2; d_gene: -; abundance: -; v_gene: TRBV7-8; CDR3aa: CASNLGGVTPRGVYTF; CDR3nt: TGTGCCAGCAACTTAGGTGGGGTTACCCCTCGGGGAGTCTACACCTTC
j_gene: TRBJ2-7; d_gene: TRBD1; abundance: -; v_gene: TRBV6-1; CDR3aa: CASEAGGSASYEQYF; CDR3nt: TGTGCCAGCGAGGCAGGGGGCTCTGCCTCCTACGAGCAGTACTTC
j_gene: TRBJ1-2; d_gene: -; abundance: few; v_gene: TRBV7-9; CDR3aa: CASSFSSGNYGYTF; CDR3nt: TGTGCCAGCAGCTTCTCTTCAGGGAACTATGGCTACACCTTC
j_gene: TRBJ2-1; d_gene: TRBD1; abundance: -; v_gene: TRBV5-1; CDR3aa: CASSPPGQSRNEQFF; CDR3nt: TGCGCCAGCAGCCCTCCGGGACAGAGTCGAAATGAGCAGTTCTTC
j_gene: TRBJ2-3; d_gene: -; abundance: -; v_gene: TRBV5-1; CDR3aa: CASSLAGSGDTDTQYF; CDR3nt: TGCGCCAGCAGCTTGGCAGGTAGCGGAGACACAGATACGCAGTATTTT
j_gene: TRBJ1-2; d_gene: -; abundance: -; v_gene: TRBV29-1; CDR3aa: CSVESSNYGYTF; CDR3nt: TGCAGCGTTGAATCGTCCAACTATGGCTACACCTTC
j_gene: TRBJ2-3; d_gene: -; abundance: -; v_gene: TRBV19; CDR3aa: CASRYTTGGYRDTQYF; CDR3nt: TGTGCCAGTAGATATACGACAGGAGGATATAGGGATACGCAGTATTTT
j_gene: TRBJ2-7; d_gene: TRBD2; abundance: -; v_gene: TRBV2; CDR3aa: CASIGSGGFEQYF; CDR3nt: TGTGCCAGCATTGGGTCGGGGGGTTTTGAGCAGTACTTC
j_gene: TRBJ1-2; d_gene: TRBD1; abundance: once; v_gene: TRBV2; CDR3aa: CASKSQTGPTNYGYTF; CDR3nt: TGTGCCAGCAAGTCTCAGACAGGGCCCACTAACTATGGCTACACCTTC
j_gene: TRBJ1-6; d_gene: -; abundance: -; v_gene: TRBV27; CDR3aa: CASSLSQGRPSSPLHF; CDR3nt: TGTGCCAGCAGTTTAAGCCAGGGTAGACCGAGTTCACCCCTCCACTTT
j_gene: TRBJ1-3; d_gene: TRBD1; abundance: -; v_gene: TRBV2; CDR3aa: CASEGALSGNTIYF; CDR3nt: TGTGCCAGCGAGGGGGCACTCTCTGGAAACACCATATATTTT
j_gene: TRBJ2-3; d_gene: TRBD2; abundance: -; v_gene: TRBV11-2; CDR3aa: CASSFSTSGAGGTQYF; CDR3nt: TGTGCCAGCAGCTTCTCGACTAGCGGGGCCGGGGGTACGCAGTATTTT
j_gene: TRBJ2-5; d_gene: TRBD1; abundance: few; v_gene: TRBV5-1; CDR3aa: CASSNRDRDHQETQYF; CDR3nt: TGCGCCAGCAGCAACCGGGACAGAGACCACCAAGAGACCCAGTACTTC
j_gene: TRBJ2-5; d_gene: TRBD2; abundance: -; v_gene: TRBV5-4; CDR3aa: CASSPGNSGGYETQYF; CDR3nt: TGTGCCAGCAGCCCGGGAAATAGCGGGGGGTATGAGACCCAGTACTTC
j_gene: TRBJ2-1; d_gene: TRBD1; abundance: -; v_gene: TRBV15; CDR3aa: CATSLDVLGQGTFF; CDR3nt: TGTGCCACCAGTCTTGATGTGTTGGGACAGGGGACGTTCTTC
j_gene: TRBJ2-5; d_gene: TRBD1; abundance: -; v_gene: TRBV11-3; CDR3aa: CASSLGRGTALGETQYF; CDR3nt: TGTGCCAGCAGCTTAGGGCGAGGGACAGCCTTGGGGGAGACCCAGTACTTC
j_gene: TRBJ1-5; d_gene: -; abundance: -; v_gene: TRBV5-8; CDR3aa: CASSLGLGNQPQHF; CDR3nt: TGTGCCAGCAGCTTGGGGTTAGGCAATCAGCCCCAGCATTTT
j_gene: TRBJ1-4; d_gene: TRBD1; abundance: -; v_gene: TRBV7-2; CDR3aa: CASNSRGGWDRAMKVF; CDR3nt: TGTGCCAGCAACTCTCGAGGGGGTTGGGACAGGGCGATGAAAGTTTTT
j_gene: TRBJ2-7; d_gene: -; abundance: -; v_gene: TRBV7-2; CDR3aa: CASGLSYEQYF; CDR3nt: TGTGCCAGCGGCCTCAGTTACGAGCAGTACTTC
j_gene: TRBJ1-4; d_gene: -; abundance: -; v_gene: TRBV5-1; CDR3aa: CASSIQGPATNEKLFF; CDR3nt: TGCGCCAGCAGCATACAGGGCCCCGCAACTAATGAAAAACTGTTTTTT
j_gene: TRBJ2-5; d_gene: -; abundance: -; v_gene: TRBV2; CDR3aa: CASSESETQYF; CDR3nt: TGTGCCAGCAGTGAGTCGGAGACCCAGTACTTC
j_gene: TRBJ2-1; d_gene: TRBD1; abundance: -; v_gene: TRBV25-1; CDR3aa: CASSVTGGPYNEQFF; CDR3nt: TGTGCCAGCAGTGTCACAGGGGGGCCATACAATGAGCAGTTCTTC
j_gene: TRBJ1-5; d_gene: TRBD1; abundance: -; v_gene: TRBV4-1; CDR3aa: CASSPQITGGSNQPQHF; CDR3nt: TGCGCCAGCAGCCCTCAAATAACAGGGGGTAGCAATCAGCCCCAGCATTTT
j_gene: TRBJ2-3; d_gene: TRBD1; abundance: -; v_gene: TRBV18; CDR3aa: CASSRPTGSTDTQYF; CDR3nt: TGTGCCAGCTCACGACCGACAGGGAGCACAGATACGCAGTATTTT
j_gene: TRBJ2-6; d_gene: TRBD1; abundance: -; v_gene: TRBV27; CDR3aa: CASSSGTGDPGANVLTF; CDR3nt: TGTGCCAGCAGTTCCGGGACAGGGGACCCTGGGGCCAACGTCCTGACTTTC
j_gene: TRBJ2-7; d_gene: TRBD1; abundance: -; v_gene: TRBV2; CDR3aa: CASRGGTGLEQYF; CDR3nt: TGTGCCAGCAGAGGTGGGACAGGGTTAGAGCAGTACTTC
j_gene: TRBJ2-2; d_gene: -; abundance: -; v_gene: TRBV2; CDR3aa: CATMEGTRGTGELFF; CDR3nt: TGTGCCACCATGGAGGGGACCCGGGGAACCGGGGAGCTGTTTTTT
j_gene: TRBJ2-5; d_gene: -; abundance: -; v_gene: TRBV13; CDR3aa: CASSRDGEFRETQYF; CDR3nt: TGTGCCAGCAGTCGAGACGGGGAGTTTCGCGAGACCCAGTACTTC
j_gene: TRBJ1-2; d_gene: TRBD1; abundance: -; v_gene: TRBV19; CDR3aa: CASGGQGANYGYTF; CDR3nt: TGTGCCAGTGGGGGACAGGGGGCCAACTATGGCTACACCTTC
j_gene: TRBJ2-2; d_gene: -; abundance: once; v_gene: TRBV4-1; CDR3aa: CASSQPRLHGQSPNTGELFF; CDR3nt: TGCGCCAGCAGCCAACCGAGACTTCACGGACAGAGCCCGAACACCGGGGAGCTGTTTTTT
j_gene: TRBJ1-1; d_gene: -; abundance: -; v_gene: TRBV29-1; CDR3aa: CSGMTENTEAFF; CDR3nt: TGCAGCGGAATGACAGAAAACACTGAAGCTTTCTTT
j_gene: TRBJ1-1; d_gene: -; abundance: few; v_gene: TRBV4-3; CDR3aa: CASSQDRGLGEAFF; CDR3nt: TGCGCCAGCAGCCAAGACAGGGGTTTGGGTGAAGCTTTCTTT
j_gene: TRBJ1-1; d_gene: -; abundance: -; v_gene: TRBV7-8; CDR3aa: CASSLMAMNTEAFF; CDR3nt: TGTGCCAGCAGCTTAATGGCCATGAACACTGAAGCTTTCTTT
j_gene: TRBJ1-2; d_gene: TRBD1; abundance: -; v_gene: TRBV19; CDR3aa: CASSPKTGGSFNYGYTF; CDR3nt: TGTGCCAGTAGTCCGAAGACAGGGGGATCCTTTAACTATGGCTACACCTTC
j_gene: TRBJ2-1; d_gene: TRBD2; abundance: -; v_gene: TRBV5-6; CDR3aa: CASSLESGVERNEQFF; CDR3nt: TGTGCCAGCAGCTTGGAGAGCGGGGTGGAGAGGAATGAGCAGTTCTTC
j_gene: TRBJ2-7; d_gene: TRBD1; abundance: -; v_gene: TRBV10-3; CDR3aa: CAISALQGASYEQYF; CDR3nt: TGTGCCATCAGTGCACTCCAGGGGGCTTCCTACGAGCAGTACTTC
j_gene: TRBJ1-1; d_gene: -; abundance: -; v_gene: TRBV6-5; CDR3aa: CASSYLNAEAFF; CDR3nt: TGTGCCAGCAGTTACCTTAATGCTGAAGCTTTCTTT
j_gene: TRBJ2-6; d_gene: -; abundance: -; v_gene: TRBV5-1; CDR3aa: CASSSATETYSGANVLTF; CDR3nt: TGCGCCAGCAGCTCCGCGACAGAAACCTACTCTGGGGCCAACGTCCTGACTTTC
j_gene: TRBJ2-5; d_gene: -; abundance: -; v_gene: TRBV15; CDR3aa: CATSRVGETQYF; CDR3nt: TGTGCCACCAGCAGAGTCGGGGAGACCCAGTACTTC
j_gene: TRBJ1-2; d_gene: TRBD1; abundance: once; v_gene: TRBV5-6; CDR3aa: CASSLGGQGAWYGYTF; CDR3nt: TGTGCCAGCAGCTTAGGTGGGCAGGGGGCCTGGTATGGCTACACCTTC
j_gene: TRBJ2-3; d_gene: TRBD2; abundance: -; v_gene: TRBV4-1; CDR3aa: CASSQVGLAGASSTDTQYF; CDR3nt: TGCGCCAGCAGCCAAGTGGGGCTAGCGGGGGCCTCTAGCACAGATACGCAGTATTTT
j_gene: TRBJ1-1; d_gene: -; abundance: once; v_gene: TRBV19; CDR3aa: CASSSQQGYTEAFF; CDR3nt: TGTGCCAGTAGTTCCCAACAGGGATACACTGAAGCTTTCTTT
j_gene: TRBJ1-2; d_gene: -; abundance: -; v_gene: TRBV2; CDR3aa: CASSESARGGGYTF; CDR3nt: TGTGCCAGCAGTGAATCTGCCAGGGGTGGCGGCTACACCTTC
j_gene: TRBJ1-3; d_gene: -; abundance: -; v_gene: TRBV18; CDR3aa: CASSPGPEGNTIYF; CDR3nt: TGTGCCAGCTCACCTGGCCCTGAAGGAAACACCATATATTTT